The rows below give T cell receptor beta chains drawn from one sample of a study of T cell responses to AZD1222 COVID-19 vaccine. TCRdb's copy holds only in-frame clones and misses some; the assay was immunoSEQ multiplex PCR. This sample has over 60,000 clones, with roughly 87% found just once. Here the sequenced sample was peripheral blood, taken on day 0 of AZD1222 vaccination. The receptors come from an adult in good health. Each CDR3 is given with its conserved first and last residue. The order of the fields is J gene, CDR3 length, D gene, V gene, clone size, CDR3 DNA, CDR3 protein. A D gene is named only where the DNA matches it firmly. Size tells how often a clone was seen (once, few, many) or the class of an expanded clone, and some rows leave it out.

TRBJ2-7	14	.	TRBV7-2	.	TGTGCCAGCAGCTTAGATCCTAGCACCTACGAGCAGTACTTC	CASSLDPSTYEQYF
TRBJ1-5	15	.	TRBV2	.	TGTGCCAGCAGTGAAGAGGTACCTTACAATCAGCCCCAGCATTTT	CASSEEVPYNQPQHF
TRBJ2-7	17	TRBD1	TRBV29-1	.	TGCAGCGTCGAAGGGGCCGACGGACAGGGGGTTTCCTACGAGCAGTACTTC	CSVEGADGQGVSYEQYF
TRBJ1-1	12	.	TRBV7-2	.	TGTGCCAGCAGCCTAATGAACACTGAAGCTTTCTTT	CASSLMNTEAFF
TRBJ2-7	19	TRBD1	TRBV3-1/TRBV3-2	.	TGTGCCAGCAGCCTTAAGACCCCCCAGCCGGAACAGGGGGCTTACGAGCAGTACTTC	CASSLKTPQPEQGAYEQYF
TRBJ2-1	16	TRBD2	TRBV9	.	TGTGCCAGCAGCGCGAGAAGCGGGGGACCGTACAATGAGCAGTTCTTC	CASSARSGGPYNEQFF
TRBJ1-1	14	.	TRBV4-1	.	TGCGCCAGCAGCCAAGGGACGGGTCAGACTGAAGCTTTCTTT	CASSQGTGQTEAFF
TRBJ1-1	14	.	TRBV6-5	.	TGTGCCAGCAGTCTACAGGGTTGGGGCACTGAAGCTTTCTTT	CASSLQGWGTEAFF
TRBJ1-4	11	.	TRBV6-5	.	TGTGCCAGCGTCACTAATGAAAAACTGTTTTTT	CASVTNEKLFF
TRBJ2-3	15	.	TRBV7-2	.	TGTGCCAGCAGCCCGACGGGACAAGACACAGATACGCAGTATTTT	CASSPTGQDTDTQYF
TRBJ2-5	14	TRBD2	TRBV7-9	.	TGTGCCAGCAGCCTAGGACTAGCCCAAGAGACCCAGTACTTC	CASSLGLAQETQYF
TRBJ2-3	15	TRBD2	TRBV20-1	.	TGCAGTGCTAGTCGGGGGGGCCGAGGCACAGATACGCAGTATTTT	CSASRGGRGTDTQYF
TRBJ2-4	20	.	TRBV5-3	.	TGTGCCAGAAGCTTGCCCCAGGGGGGGGCCCGCGGGGTAGCCAAAAACATTCAGTACTTC	CARSLPQGGARGVAKNIQYF
TRBJ1-5	14	.	TRBV6-1	.	TGTGCCAGCAGTGATCCTCGAGGTTATCAGCCCCAGCATTTT	CASSDPRGYQPQHF
TRBJ1-2	15	TRBD1	TRBV9	few	TGTGCCAGCAGCACCGGGGGACAGGCGGGCTATGGCTACACCTTC	CASSTGGQAGYGYTF
TRBJ1-5	16	.	TRBV6-2/TRBV6-3	.	TGTGCCAGCAGTGCCCCAGCGGGGGGACGAAATCAGCCCCAGCATTTT	CASSAPAGGRNQPQHF
TRBJ2-2	16	.	TRBV19	.	TGTGCCAGTAGTCCCCTTAGCGGTCCCAACACCGGGGAGCTGTTTTTT	CASSPLSGPNTGELFF
TRBJ1-2	12	.	TRBV20-1	.	TGCAGTGCTAGTCCAGCTAACTATGGCTACACCTTC	CSASPANYGYTF
TRBJ2-2	15	TRBD1	TRBV27	.	TGTGCCAGCAGTCACTTCGGACAGGGGAGCGGGGAGCTGTTTTTT	CASSHFGQGSGELFF
TRBJ1-3	16	.	TRBV11-2	.	TGTGCCAGCAGCTTAGAGATCAGGGCTCGGGGAAACACCATATATTTT	CASSLEIRARGNTIYF
TRBJ1-2	15	.	TRBV5-8	.	TGTGCCAGCAGCTTTGACGACCCACGGTATGAAGGCTACACCTTC	CASSFDDPRYEGYTF
TRBJ1-2	13	.	TRBV6-1	.	TGTGCCAGCAGTTATGAGGGGATTGGAGGCTACACCTTC	CASSYEGIGGYTF
TRBJ1-1	15	TRBD1	TRBV3-1/TRBV3-2	.	TGTGCCAGCAGCCAGACAGGGGGTTGGAACACTGAAGCTTTCTTT	CASSQTGGWNTEAFF
TRBJ1-5	12	.	TRBV9	.	TGTGCCAGCAGACTGGACAATCAGCCCCAGCATTTT	CASRLDNQPQHF
TRBJ1-6	13	TRBD1	TRBV2	.	TGTGCCAGCAGTGGGACAGGGAATTCACCCCTCCACTTT	CASSGTGNSPLHF
TRBJ2-3	19	.	TRBV10-3	.	TGTGCCATCAGTGCTTTTCAAATCCTTAGCGGCGGAGGGGGAGATACGCAGTATTTT	CAISAFQILSGGGGDTQYF
TRBJ1-5	14	.	TRBV7-8	.	TGTGCCAGCAGCACAGCGCAGGGTGGCCAGCCCCAGCATTTT	CASSTAQGGQPQHF
TRBJ1-1	13	.	TRBV29-1	.	TGCAGCGTTCGACAGACTATGAACACTGAAGCTTTCTTT	CSVRQTMNTEAFF
TRBJ2-7	14	TRBD1	TRBV29-1	.	TGCAGCGTTGGGCCCCCGGACAGGGCTAACGAGCAGTACTTC	CSVGPPDRANEQYF
TRBJ2-5	16	.	TRBV27	.	TGTGCCAGCAGTTTATACACCGGGACCGTCCAAGAGACCCAGTACTTC	CASSLYTGTVQETQYF
TRBJ2-7	13	.	TRBV7-6	.	TGTGCCAGCAGCTCCTTGACAGGCTACGAGCAGTACTTC	CASSSLTGYEQYF
TRBJ2-1	15	.	TRBV2	.	TGTGCCAGCAGGCCCCGGACAGGGAGGGGCAATGAGCAGTTCTTC	CASRPRTGRGNEQFF
TRBJ1-4	15	.	TRBV18	.	TGTGCCAGCTCACCACTCGGGGAGGTGAGAGAAAAACTGTTTTTT	CASSPLGEVREKLFF
TRBJ1-2	15	.	TRBV15	.	TGTGCCACCAGCAGAGCTACTCGGGTTGGCTATGGCTACACCTTC	CATSRATRVGYGYTF
TRBJ1-6	17	.	TRBV30	.	TGTGCCTGGAGCCCCGGGGGAGGGTCAGGGGAAAATTCACCCCTCCACTTT	CAWSPGGGSGENSPLHF
TRBJ1-2	13	.	TRBV7-9	.	TGTGCCAGCAGCTCCCAGGGGACTGATGGCTACACCTTC	CASSSQGTDGYTF
TRBJ1-5	15	TRBD1	TRBV6-5	once	TGTGCCAGCAACCAACAGGGGCTAAACAATCAGCCCCAGCATTTT	CASNQQGLNNQPQHF
TRBJ1-2	16	TRBD1	TRBV5-1	.	TGCGCCAGCAGCCCGTCCGGGACAGGGGTTATCTATGGCTACACCTTC	CASSPSGTGVIYGYTF
TRBJ1-4	15	.	TRBV4-3	.	TGCGCCAGCAGCCAAGAAAGACAGGCGTTGGGAAAACTGTTTTTT	CASSQERQALGKLFF
TRBJ1-2	14	.	TRBV5-4	.	TGTGCCAGCAGCTTGCCGCGACAGGTCTATGGCTACACCTTC	CASSLPRQVYGYTF
TRBJ1-2	14	.	TRBV5-5	.	TGTGCCAGCAGCTTGGCTCAGGGTAGCGGCGGCTACACCTTC	CASSLAQGSGGYTF
TRBJ1-5	17	.	TRBV15	.	TGTGCCACCAGCAATTTTCTTTTTGGGGGGAGAAATCAGCCCCAGCATTTT	CATSNFLFGGRNQPQHF
TRBJ1-1	17	TRBD1	TRBV2	.	TGTGCCAGCAGTGTTCGGGCGGGAGGACAGGGGGACACTGAAGCTTTCTTT	CASSVRAGGQGDTEAFF
TRBJ1-2	11	.	TRBV6-1	.	TGTGCCAGCAGTGACCGGCTCTTGTATACCTTC	CASSDRLLYTF
TRBJ2-1	13	.	TRBV28	many	TGTGCCAGCAGTCGGGGAACTGCGAATGAGCAGTTCTTC	CASSRGTANEQFF
TRBJ2-3	14	TRBD2	TRBV7-9	.	TGTGCCAGCAGGAGAGCGGGGGGGACAGATACGCAGTATTTT	CASRRAGGTDTQYF
TRBJ1-1	13	.	TRBV3-1/TRBV3-2	.	TGTGCCAGCAGCCTCTCAGTGAACACTGAAGCTTTCTTT	CASSLSVNTEAFF
TRBJ1-6	16	.	TRBV7-2	.	TGTGCCAGCAGCTTCGGGGGATTCTCCTATAATTCACCCCTCCACTTT	CASSFGGFSYNSPLHF
TRBJ2-3	15	TRBD2	TRBV7-2	.	TGTGCCAGCAGCTTAGAACGGGACTACACAGATACGCAGTATTTT	CASSLERDYTDTQYF
TRBJ2-1	16	TRBD2	TRBV23-1	.	TGCGCCACTCCCAAGGGGGAGCGGGGGGTGGGCAATGAGCAGTTCTTC	CATPKGERGVGNEQFF
TRBJ1-1	11	TRBD1	TRBV20-1	.	TGCAGTGCTAGTGGGGACAGGGAAGCTTTCTTT	CSASGDREAFF
TRBJ2-7	13	TRBD1	TRBV11-2	.	TGTGCCAGCAGCTTAGATCAGGGGGTCGAGCAGTACTTC	CASSLDQGVEQYF
TRBJ1-1	12	.	TRBV28	.	TGTGCCAGCAGCCGCCCGGACAGCCGAGCTTTCTTT	CASSRPDSRAFF
TRBJ2-2	12	.	TRBV18	.	TGTGCCAGCTCACCTCGATCCGGGGAGCTGTTTTTT	CASSPRSGELFF
TRBJ1-5	13	.	TRBV4-1	.	TGCGCCAGCAGCCAAGAGTTACGTCAGCCCCAGCATTTT	CASSQELRQPQHF
TRBJ1-1	13	.	TRBV7-2	.	TGTGCCAGCAGCCCCGGACATCGCGCTGAAGCTTTCTTT	CASSPGHRAEAFF
TRBJ2-7	14	.	TRBV7-3	.	TGTGCCAGCAGCCCCGGTCAATTCACCTACGAGCAGTACTTC	CASSPGQFTYEQYF